What follows are 3 T cell receptor beta chains derived from one specimen sequenced in a study of blood T cell repertoires in COVID-19. Sequencing was performed with immunoSEQ multiplex PCR; in TCRdb, only in-frame clones are kept and a portion is missing. The sample has about 58,000 clones; 60% to 85% are singletons. The sequenced material came from peripheral blood. The receptors were sampled from a human donor in a cohort sampled during active COVID-19.

This chain links TRBV6-1 with TRBJ2-7, with 10 bases identical to TRBD1. V trimming: 3 bases; J trimming: 7 bases; junction bases outside the gene matches: 9. The CDR3 covers 15 residues. CDR1 is MNHNS and CDR2 is SASEGT in the germline V gene. For the CDR3, the DNA is TGTGCCAGCAGTGAGTATAGACAGGGGGCGGGAGAGCAGTACTTC. Translating it yields CASSEYRQGAGEQYF.

This sequence joins TRBV7-9 and TRBJ2-7; 7 bases agree with TRBD1. V lost 2 bases and J lost 1; bases outside the gene matches: 5. The CDR3 extends over 15 amino acids. Germline CDR1 SEHNR, CDR2 FQNEAQ (reference sequence). Written as DNA, the CDR3 is TGTGCCAGCAGCTTAACAGGGGAAGGGTCCTACGAGCAGTACTTC. This gives the protein CASSLTGEGSYEQYF.

The chain combines TRBV5-1 with TRBJ2-3, with unresolved D. V was cut by 0 bases and J by 5 bases, with 13 bases left in between. CDR1 SGHRS and CDR2 YFSETQ come from the germline V gene. The CDR3 has 15 residues. This chain's CDR3 is CASSLDPLDGDTQYF. The CDR3 coding sequence is TGCGCCAGCAGCTTGGACCCTCTAGATGGAGATACGCAGTATTTT.